The present entry profiles one T cell receptor (beta chain) with its context. Germline CDR1 and CDR2: SEHNR and FQNEAQ (reference sequence). V was pared by 5 bases and J by 6 bases, with 13 bases of the junction left unmatched. The CDR3 spans 16 residues. Repertoires were sampled repeatedly during chemoradiotherapy. Sequencing was performed with immunoSEQ multiplex PCR; in TCRdb, only in-frame clones are kept and a portion is missing. The sample contains 12,000 or so clones, over 70% of which appear only once. The sample belongs to a study of chemoradiotherapy in HPV16-positive cancers. Background on the study: Two HPV16-positive patients' cells yielded candidate HPV-specific clones and common motifs.

Sample collection was performed from a patient who underwent chemoradiotherapy. The clonotype comes from a human donor with HPV-associated anogenital cancer. The rearrangement links TRBV7-9 to TRBJ1-1; 9 positions match TRBD1. CDR3 sequence: CASSPPMAGQGAEAFF. In DNA, the CDR3 is TGTGCCAGCAGCCCACCCATGGCGGGACAGGGTGCTGAAGCTTTCTTT.